This T cell receptor (beta chain) was captured by sequencing in a study of T cell changes during pregnancy in multiple sclerosis. This clone was picked up one time. Profiling relied on immunoSEQ multiplex PCR, and the TCRdb table lists in-frame clones only, not all of them. The sample lists tens of thousands of clones, just over 90% seen once, with roughly 1.3% in the top ten. V lost 4 bases and J lost 5, with 9 bases in between. The CDR3 runs 13 residues. CDR1 and CDR2 (germline): MDHEN, SYDVKM. Sequenced here: peripheral blood, sampled in the second trimester of pregnancy. The TCR originated in a female donor in good health, enrolled as a control in a pregnancy study. The rearrangement joins TRBV28 to TRBJ1-5; the D gene is possibly TRBD1 (6 bases). As DNA, the CDR3 is TGTGCCAGCAGTTCAGACAGGTATCAGCCCCAGCATTTT. It encodes CASSSDRYQPQHF.